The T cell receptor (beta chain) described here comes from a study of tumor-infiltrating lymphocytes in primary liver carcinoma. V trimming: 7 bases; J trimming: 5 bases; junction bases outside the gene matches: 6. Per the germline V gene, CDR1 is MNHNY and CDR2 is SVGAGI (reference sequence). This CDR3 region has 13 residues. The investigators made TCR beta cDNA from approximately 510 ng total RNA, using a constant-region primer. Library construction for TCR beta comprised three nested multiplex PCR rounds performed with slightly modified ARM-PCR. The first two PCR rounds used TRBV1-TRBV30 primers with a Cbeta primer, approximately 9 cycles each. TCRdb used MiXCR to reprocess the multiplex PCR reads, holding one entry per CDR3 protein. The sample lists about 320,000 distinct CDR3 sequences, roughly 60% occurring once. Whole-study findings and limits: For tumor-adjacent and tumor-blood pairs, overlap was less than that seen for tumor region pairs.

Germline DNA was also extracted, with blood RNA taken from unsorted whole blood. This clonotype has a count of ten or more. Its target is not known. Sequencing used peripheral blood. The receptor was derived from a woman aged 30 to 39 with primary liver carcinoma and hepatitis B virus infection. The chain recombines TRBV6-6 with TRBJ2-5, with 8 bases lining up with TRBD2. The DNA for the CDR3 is TGTGCCAGCAACCCGGGAGGGGGGGAGACCCAGTACTTC. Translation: CASNPGGGETQYF.